The source of this T cell receptor (beta chain) is a study of T cell responses to AZD1222 COVID-19 vaccine. The study, taken as a whole, reports: White British ancestry dominated among donors, who included more females, and clonal diversity was possibly underestimated.

This CDR3 region has 17 residues. This clone appeared once. Its antigen is not identified. Generated by immunoSEQ multiplex PCR, the TCRdb table keeps only in-frame clones and is missing some. The sample yields over 85,000 clones, roughly nine tenths seen once. Pooling covered second doses at about 4 or about 12 weeks. The source of this sequence is an adult who received the AZD1222 COVID-19 vaccine. The chain has TRBV21-1 and TRBJ1-5; the table's D gene call, TRBD1, was not cross checked with the DNA. TRBV21-1 corresponds to a pseudogene. The sample consisted of peripheral blood, taken 28 days after the second AZD1222 dose. This chain's CDR3 is CASSRRDREYSNQPQHF. Here the CDR3 DNA reads TGTGCCAGCAGCCGCCGCGACAGAGAATATAGCAATCAGCCCCAGCATTTT.